This T cell receptor (beta chain) was recorded in a study of identical twins. Study outcomes and limitations: For cord blood, abundant beta clonotypes had fewer insertions, unlike memory repertoires, which showed none. Compared with models, monozygotic twins showed more out-of-frame TCR alpha sharing.

Per germline, CDR1 KGHSH and CDR2 LQKENI. The CDR3 runs 14 residues. The ends were cut back, 3 bases at V and 1 base at J, with 10 bases in the middle. TCRdb redid the calling of the 5' RACE reads with MiXCR, one entry per CDR3 protein. The sample carries 400,000 to 500,000 distinct CDR3 sequences, roughly an eighth recorded once. The table lists this clonotype with a few counts. Its specificity is not known. This sample also appeared in a second study, on yellow fever vaccine responses in identical twins. That investigation notes: Reportedly, the T cell response mounted by twins to vaccine seemed partly convergent, partly personalized.

The sample comprised CD4+ T cells sorted from blood. This chain connects TRBV18 to TRBJ2-7; D gene ambiguous. The sequence came from a woman between 18 and 30 years old in good health. The CDR3 sequence: CASSPTSRSYEQYF. The CDR3 DNA sequence: TGTGCCAGCTCACCGACTTCCAGATCCTACGAGCAGTACTTC.